One and the same sample provided the 9 T cell receptor beta chains below, sequenced in a study of naive and memory T cell subsets. An equimolar mix of two oligonucleotides served as the beta constant-region primer for TRBC1 and TRBC2. TCRdb redid the calling of the UMI-ligation and nested PCR reads with MiXCR, one entry per CDR3 protein. The data show 130,000 to 150,000 distinct CDR3 sequences, about 18% seen once. The sample consisted of naive CD4+ T cells from blood. The receptors here all came from a human donor in good health.

For the CDR3, the DNA is TGTGCCACGGACAGGAACTCCTACGAGCAGTACTTC. Amino acids: CATDRNSYEQYF. This chain connects TRBV28 to TRBJ2-7, with TRBD1 matching over 7 bases. The V segment lost 10 bases and the J segment 0 bases; nucleotides outside the gene matches: 3. The CDR3 consists of 12 residues. Per germline, CDR1 MDHEN and CDR2 SYDVKM.

V and J are TRBV5-1 and TRBJ2-2; D is possibly TRBD1 or TRBD2 (5 bases each). The V end lost 4 bases, the J end lost 2 bases, and 15 bases lay between the germline ends. Germline V gene lookup returns CDR1 SGHRS and CDR2 YFSETQ. There are 16 residues in the CDR3. The CDR3 spells CASSPPGTPNTGELFF. The CDR3 DNA follows: TGCGCCAGCAGCCCCCCAGGGACCCCAAACACCGGGGAGCTGTTTTTT.

CDR3 region: CASSYWGRRGTEAFF. Written as DNA, the CDR3 is TGTGCCAGCAGTTACTGGGGTCGGAGGGGCACTGAAGCTTTCTTT. V and J are TRBV6-6 and TRBJ1-1, with D tentatively TRBD1 (5 bases). Germline V gene sequence: CDR1 MNHNY, CDR2 SVGAGI (reference sequence). This CDR3 has 15 amino acids. The V gene lost 1 base and the J gene lost 4 bases, with 13 bases spanning the gap.

The V and J genes are TRBV7-2 and TRBJ2-1; D gene uncertain. Germline V lookup: CDR1 SGHTA, CDR2 FQGNSA. The CDR3 loop spans 17 amino acids. Trimming removed 2 bases from V and 4 bases from J, with 18 bases in between. The CDR3 here is CASSLSPHLDNYNEQFF. CDR3 bases: TGTGCCAGCAGCTTATCACCGCATTTAGACAATTACAATGAGCAGTTCTTC.

This chain links TRBV14 with TRBJ2-1; weak D call: TRBD2 (5 bases). The germline V and J ends were trimmed by 5 bases and 3 bases, with 17 bases remaining between them. In germline, CDR1 is SGHDN, CDR2 FVKESK. This CDR3 is built from 16 residues. The CDR3 bases are TGTGCCAGCAGCAGCGGCCTTCGGGAAGACTACAATGAGCAGTTCTTC. Protein product: CASSSGLREDYNEQFF. Looking up the rest from reference TRBV14 and TRBJ2-1 gives the full variable domain: EAGVTQFPSHSVIEKGQTVTLRCDPISGHDNLYWYRRVMGKEIKFLLHFVKESKQDESGMPNNRFLAERTGGTYSTLKVQPAELEDSGVYFCASSSGLREDYNEQFFGPGTRLTVL.

This clonotype was recorded many times. The chain recombines TRBV6-5 with TRBJ2-1; 8 positions agree with TRBD1. The CDR3 totals 13 residues. Trimming at V came to 4 bases and at J to 11 bases, leaving 7 bases not matched to a gene. Germline loops: CDR1 MNHEY, CDR2 SVGAGI. Written as DNA, the CDR3 is TGTGCCAGCAGTTCCCCCCGGGACAGGAAGCAGTTCTTC. It yields the protein CASSSPRDRKQFF.

The rearrangement joins TRBV12-3 or TRBV12-4 to TRBJ1-1; D may be TRBD1 (6 bases). The CDR3 is 14 amino acids. Trimming pared 3 bases from V and 1 base from J, leaving 9 bases between. DNA of the CDR3: TGTGCCAGCAGTTTGGACAGATGGAACACTGAAGCTTTCTTT. Its translation: CASSLDRWNTEAFF.

This clonotype was recorded at least ten times. This rearrangement joins TRBV5-5 to TRBJ2-7; no clear D. CDR1 and CDR2 from the germline V gene are SGHKS and YYEKEE (reference sequence). The length of the CDR3 is 14 residues. Trimming took off 0 bases at V and 3 bases at J, with 10 bases between the two ends. CDR3 region: CASSLAPGGYEQYF. CDR3 sequence (DNA): TGTGCCAGCAGCTTGGCTCCAGGCGGCTACGAGCAGTACTTC.

This clonotype was picked up a small number of times. V and J are TRBV20-1 and TRBJ2-7; TRBD2 might be the D (5 bases). V gave up 6 bases and J gave up 0 bases, with 15 bases separating them. The CDR3 is made up of 14 amino acids. CDR1 is DFQATT and CDR2 is SNEGSKA in the germline V gene (reference sequence). CDR3 residues: CSATRRQNSYEQYF. CDR3 nucleotide sequence: TGCAGTGCAACGAGGAGGCAGAACTCCTACGAGCAGTACTTC.